This TCR beta chain emerged from a study of cytomegalovirus exposure and HLA in healthy donors. Study at large: According to later analysis, the same platform produced the 120 validation and approximately 630 first-cohort repertoires.

V shed 3 bases and J shed 4 bases, with 8 bases lying between them. Germline V gives CDR1 SGDLS, CDR2 YYNGEE. This CDR3 spans 13 amino acids. Clones were read by immunoSEQ multiplex PCR, and TCRdb kept only the in-frame ones, dropping some. This sample has 70,000 or so clones, with about 90% found just once. Study-wide findings and caveats: Reported results showed that the classifier diagnosed cytomegalovirus status with high specificity and sensitivity. The dataset shows that most TCR sequences were rare, while some public TCRs occurred in many donors.

This clone occurred once. Its antigen is currently unknown. Source material: PBMCs. V usage is TRBV9 and J usage is TRBJ2-1; D may be TRBD1 (5 bases). The source is a man younger than 35 in good health and CMV-seronegative. CDR3 bases: TGTGCCAGCAGCGAAGGGGCGTACAATGAGCAGTTCTTC. Protein product: CASSEGAYNEQFF.